This T cell receptor beta chain was recovered during a study of post-analysis software for immune sequencing data. Whole-study results and caveats: TRBV5-6, TRBV5-1 and TRBV20-1 were among roughly five TRBV segments more frequent in patients than controls.

This clonotype was counted a few times. As yet, its antigen is unknown. The TCR beta cDNA libraries carried unique molecular identifiers. TCRdb re-called the PCR reads with MiXCR, one entry per CDR3 protein. This table has 450,000 or so distinct CDR3 sequences, under 55% appearing once. This CDR3 comprises 13 residues. CDR1 SQVTM and CDR2 ANQGSEA come from the germline V gene. V lost 6 bases and J lost 5, with 17 bases in between. The sample was blood. The chain recombines TRBV29-1 with TRBJ2-7; tentative D call: TRBD1 (6 bases). This clonotype was obtained from a girl aged 5-17 years with multiple sclerosis. As DNA, the CDR3 is TGCAGCGTCGCGAACAGGGCTCTTAACGAGCAGTACTTC. Protein sequence: CSVANRALNEQYF.